The 2 T cell receptor beta chains in this list originate from one sample, sequenced in a study of OX40 agonist ivuxolimab in advanced cancers. Method: immunoSEQ multiplex PCR; TCRdb's copy keeps in-frame clones and lacks some. The sample shows 55,000 to 75,000 clones, approximately 87% of them seen only once. Sequenced here: CD4+ or CD8+ T cells sorted from blood, sampled in a trial of the OX40 agonist ivuxolimab. The receptors were gathered from an adult with an advanced solid tumor such as melanoma, head and neck, liver or kidney cancer.

This sequence joins TRBV10-3 and TRBJ1-1, with D possibly matching TRBD1 (5 bases). Trimming shortened V by 5 bases and J by 1 base, and 8 bases separated the two germline ends. CDR1 and CDR2 (germline): ENHRY, SYGVKD. CDR3 size: 13 residues. The CDR3 region has the DNA TGTGCCATCAGTTCGACAGCGAACACTGAAGCTTTCTTT. It codes for CAISSTANTEAFF.

The chain joins TRBV4-3 to TRBJ2-7; 14 nucleotides line up with TRBD2. The CDR3 covers 15 residues. CDR1 is LGHNA, CDR2 YSLEER, per germline. The V segment lost 3 bases and the J segment 3 bases; nucleotides outside the gene matches: 1. The CDR3 here is CASSQTSGRVYEQYF. CDR3 DNA: TGCGCCAGCAGCCAGACTAGCGGGAGGGTCTACGAGCAGTACTTC.